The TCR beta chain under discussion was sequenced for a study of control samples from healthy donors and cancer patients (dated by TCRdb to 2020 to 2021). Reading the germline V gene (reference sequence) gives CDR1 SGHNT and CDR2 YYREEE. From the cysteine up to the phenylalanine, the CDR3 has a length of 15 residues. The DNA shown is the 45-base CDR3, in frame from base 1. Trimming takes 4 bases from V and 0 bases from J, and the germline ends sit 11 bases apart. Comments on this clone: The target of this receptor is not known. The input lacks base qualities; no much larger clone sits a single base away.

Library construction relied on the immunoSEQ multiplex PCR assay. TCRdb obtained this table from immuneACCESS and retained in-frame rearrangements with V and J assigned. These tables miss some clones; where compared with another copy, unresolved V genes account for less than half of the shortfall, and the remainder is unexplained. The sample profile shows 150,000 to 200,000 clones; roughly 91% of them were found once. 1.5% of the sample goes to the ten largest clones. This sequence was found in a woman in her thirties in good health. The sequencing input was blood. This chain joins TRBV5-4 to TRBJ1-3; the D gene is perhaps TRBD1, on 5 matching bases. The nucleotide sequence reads TGTGCCAGCAGCATGGACATCAGCTCTGGAAACACCATATATTTT. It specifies CASSMDISSGNTIYF.